This note documents a single T cell receptor (beta chain) sequence. No cognate antigen has been identified for it. No much larger clone is present one base from it, and per-base qualities are unavailable. The data are from a study of T-cell memory formation after mild COVID-19 (dated by TCRdb to the early 2020s). Turning to the overall study: Most TCR sequence clusters were specific to one of the two donors. T-cell clones expanding and contracting after mild COVID-19 in a couple of donors were tracked by longitudinal TCRalpha and TCRbeta repertoire sequencing. The cohort comprised two young, previously healthy adult volunteers, one female and one male.

Ficoll-Paque density gradient centrifugation was used to isolate PBMCs. The junction shows trimming of 5 bases on V and 3 bases on J, and the gene matches do not reach 12 bases of it. The germline V gene provides CDR1 SGHVS and CDR2 FQNEAQ. Inclusive of the bounding cysteine and phenylalanine, the CDR3 is 17 residues long. The DNA shown is the 51-base CDR3, in frame from base 1. Sequencing was carried out with an Illumina NovaSeq 6000. cDNA libraries for TCRalpha and TCRbeta were prepared by 5'RACE using constant-segment primers, with sample barcodes and unique molecular identifiers added. RNA was extracted from every sample with Trizol reagent. Libraries were amplified in two PCR steps, with a second sample barcode and Illumina TruSeq adapters added in the second step. Sequencing of the libraries was done on an Illumina NovaSeq, producing 2 x 150 bp paired-end reads. In the paper's pipeline: Demultiplexing of reads and collapsing into UMI-guided consensus sequences were performed with migec v1.2.7. Using mixcr v2.1.11, the UMI consensuses were aligned to TRA and TRB V and J templates and assembled into clonotypes. Clonotypes were classified as expanded or contracted when called significant by both edgeR and NoisET, with noise models trained on biological replicates. For edgeR calls, a false discovery rate-adjusted p below 0.01 and a log2 fold-change threshold of 1 were applied. As an exploratory analysis of dynamics, max-normalized trajectories of the 1000 most abundant clonotypes were examined with PCA combined with hierarchical clustering. Separately sequenced CD4+ and CD8+ repertoires were used to assign a CD4 or CD8 phenotype to each responding clone. TCRdb reprocessing: public reads trimmed at Q25 with fastp, clones called with MiXCR, in-frame beta chains kept. Records with the same CDR3 protein are collapsed into one entry carrying the most frequent genes and DNA. The authors' filters were not applied to this entry. A total of about 350,000 distinct CDR3 sequences appear in this sample, 12% to 15% of them only once. The ten largest make up roughly 20% of the sample.

Results the study describes overall, beyond this receptor: Some responding clones were detected in pre-infection memory, which suggested that pre-existing cross-reactive memory T cells had joined the SARS-CoV-2 response. The second-wave clones that peaked on day 37 were not confirmed to be SARS-CoV-2 specific. The study included only a couple of mild cases, and larger cohorts that include severe cases with pre-infection samples were judged to be necessary. Contracting CD4+ clones turned up mainly in the CM and EM memory subsets, whereas EMRA was where CD8+ clones were enriched. Clones that contracted from day 15 to 85 showed balanced CD4/CD8 phenotypes, whereas a second wave of clones that expanded from day 15 to 37 leaned towards CD4+.

The receptor was derived from a man between 18 and 29 years old who had mild COVID-19 (a few samples of this study predate the infection). The sample titles of this study are shuffled in the database, so cell type and time point are left out; the donor was told from shared clones. The sequence links TRBV7-8 to TRBJ2-1, and TRBD1 aligns with 8 junction nucleotides. The sequenced sample was PBMCs or a T cell subset sorted from them (not recorded which). In nucleotides, the sequence is TGTGCCAGCAGCCCACCCAGGGGGCGTCAATTCTACAATGAGCAGTTCTTC. This is translated as CASSPPRGRQFYNEQFF.